This is a list of T cell receptor beta chains from one sample in a study of T cell clones after liver transplantation. TCRdb's copy holds only in-frame clones and misses some; the assay was immunoSEQ multiplex PCR. The sample has approximately 68,000 clones, approximately 80% seen once. The sample in question was CD4+ T cells from blood, obtained before liver transplant. The receptors stem from a human donor who received a liver transplant. Both conserved end residues are part of each CDR3. A D gene is named only where the DNA matches it firmly. Clone size is not always given. Where it is, it says once, few, many or a class for expanded clones.

V: TRBV7-2
D: TRBD1
J: TRBJ1-5
size: NA
CDR3: CASSTGQGNPQHF
DNA: TGTGCCAGCAGCACGGGACAGGGTAATCCCCAGCATTTT

V: TRBV5-6
D: TRBD1
J: TRBJ2-1
size: NA
CDR3: CASRADRGLLDEQFF
DNA: TGTGCCAGCAGAGCGGACAGGGGGCTTTTGGATGAGCAGTTCTTC

V: TRBV6-6
D: NA
J: TRBJ1-5
size: NA
CDR3: CASSSDGNSNQPQHF
DNA: TGTGCCAGCAGTTCCGACGGCAATAGCAATCAGCCCCAGCATTTT

V: TRBV18
D: NA
J: TRBJ2-1
size: NA
CDR3: CASSPLGTSDNEQFF
DNA: TGTGCCAGCTCACCACTCGGGACATCCGACAATGAGCAGTTCTTC

V: TRBV7-3
D: NA
J: TRBJ1-3
size: NA
CDR3: CASSRDRGNTIYF
DNA: TGTGCCAGCAGCCGAGACAGGGGAAACACCATATATTTT

V: TRBV19
D: TRBD2
J: TRBJ2-3
size: NA
CDR3: CASSPKNGGGTDTQYF
DNA: TGTGCCAGTAGCCCTAAGAACGGGGGGGGTACAGATACGCAGTATTTT

V: TRBV5-1
D: NA
J: TRBJ1-1
size: NA
CDR3: CASRAGVRDTEAFF
DNA: TGCGCCAGCAGGGCAGGGGTACGAGACACTGAAGCTTTCTTT

V: TRBV7-9
D: TRBD1
J: TRBJ1-5
size: NA
CDR3: CASSLTGEPQHF
DNA: TGTGCCAGCAGCTTGACAGGGGAGCCCCAGCATTTT

V: TRBV28
D: TRBD2
J: TRBJ2-1
size: NA
CDR3: CASPPAAGELDPRYNEQFF
DNA: TGTGCCAGCCCCCCCGCAGCGGGAGAACTCGACCCTCGGTACAATGAGCAGTTCTTC

V: TRBV29-1
D: TRBD1
J: TRBJ2-5
size: NA
CDR3: CSVTGQGAGETQYF
DNA: TGCAGCGTTACGGGACAGGGCGCCGGGGAGACCCAGTACTTC

V: TRBV10-3
D: NA
J: TRBJ2-7
size: few
CDR3: CAISEQGTYEQYF
DNA: TGTGCCATCAGTGAGCAGGGGACCTACGAGCAGTACTTC

V: TRBV7-9
D: TRBD2
J: TRBJ2-7
size: few
CDR3: CASSLKVGGSYEQYF
DNA: TGTGCCAGCAGCTTAAAGGTGGGGGGGTCCTACGAGCAGTACTTC

V: TRBV9
D: NA
J: TRBJ1-1
size: NA
CDR3: CASSAGWRQNTEAFF
DNA: TGTGCCAGCAGCGCTGGCTGGCGGCAGAACACTGAAGCTTTCTTT